These 5 T cell receptor beta chains came from one sample sequenced in a study of T cells in Graves' hyperthyroidism and ophthalmopathy. Using RNA transcripts as the source, TCR beta CDR3 regions were amplified. The study used the HTBI primer set for a first-round RT-PCR of the TCR CDR3. MiXCR, run by TCRdb on the multiplex PCR reads, gives a single entry per CDR3 protein. The table has 730,000 or so distinct CDR3 sequences, around a sixth seen once. The specimen sequenced was blood. All receptors come from a woman aged 45-65 years with Graves' hyperthyroidism that later progressed to Graves' ophthalmopathy.

The genes are TRBV7-6 and TRBJ1-2; D unclear. Germline V gene lookup returns CDR1 SGHVS and CDR2 FNYEAQ. The CDR3 runs to 14 residues. V lost 2 bases and J 5 bases, leaving 12 bases between the germline ends. The CDR3 DNA follows: TGTGCCAGCAGCTTAACGGACCGGGGTTATGGCTACACCTTC. Protein product: CASSLTDRGYGYTF.

The gene calls are TRBV5-1 and TRBJ2-3; 9 nucleotides align to TRBD2. Germline V gene lookup returns CDR1 SGHRS and CDR2 YFSETQ. Unmatched junction bases numbered 3, after V lost 2 bases and J lost 2 bases. The CDR3 covers 15 residues. CDR3: CASSLKRGVTDTQYF. The CDR3 nucleotides are TGCGCCAGCAGCTTAAAGCGGGGGGTCACAGATACGCAGTATTTT.

In DNA, the CDR3 is TGCAGTGCCCGACAGGCTTATAGCAATCAGCCCCAGCATTTT. Translation: CSARQAYSNQPQHF. The gene calls are TRBV20-1 and TRBJ1-5; the D gene is possibly TRBD1 (6 bases). The CDR3 totals 14 residues. Trimming took off 6 bases at V and 0 bases at J, with 12 bases between the two ends. Germline assignment: CDR1 DFQATT and CDR2 SNEGSKA (reference sequence).

A word on this clonotype: A read error may explain this, as a much larger clone is one base away. The chain combines TRBV20-1 with TRBJ2-3; the D gene is possibly TRBD2 (6 bases). Trimming left V 0 bases short and J 5 bases short, with 15 bases between. The germline V gene has CDR1 DFQATT and CDR2 SNEGSKA (reference sequence). The CDR3 is made up of 15 amino acids. Here the CDR3 DNA reads TGCAGTGCTAGAGATGGGTGGGGGGAGATAGATACGCAGTATTTT. Translated: CSARDGWGEIDTQYF.

The chain couples TRBV3-1 to TRBJ1-6, with D uncertain. The CDR3 covers 15 residues. Trimming removed 4 bases from V and 5 bases from J, with 12 bases in between. Germline assignment: CDR1 LGHDT and CDR2 YNNKEL (reference sequence). CDR3 coding DNA: TGTGCCAGCAGCCCCCCCGGGCTCAATAATTCACCCCTCCACTTT. Its translation: CASSPPGLNNSPLHF.